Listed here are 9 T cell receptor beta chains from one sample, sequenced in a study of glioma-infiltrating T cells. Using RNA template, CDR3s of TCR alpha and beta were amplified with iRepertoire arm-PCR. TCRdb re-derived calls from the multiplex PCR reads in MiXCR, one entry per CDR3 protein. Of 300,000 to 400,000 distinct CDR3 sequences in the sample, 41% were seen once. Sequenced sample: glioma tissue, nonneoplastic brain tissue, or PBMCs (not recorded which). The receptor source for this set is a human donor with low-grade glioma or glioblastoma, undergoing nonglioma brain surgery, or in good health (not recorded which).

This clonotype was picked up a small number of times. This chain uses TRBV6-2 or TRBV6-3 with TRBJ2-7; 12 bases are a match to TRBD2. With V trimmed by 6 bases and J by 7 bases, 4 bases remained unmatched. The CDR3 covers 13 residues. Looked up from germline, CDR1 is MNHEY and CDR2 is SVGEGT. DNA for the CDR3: TGTGCCAGCAGGACTAGCGGGAGTCGTGAGCAGTACTTC. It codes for CASRTSGSREQYF.

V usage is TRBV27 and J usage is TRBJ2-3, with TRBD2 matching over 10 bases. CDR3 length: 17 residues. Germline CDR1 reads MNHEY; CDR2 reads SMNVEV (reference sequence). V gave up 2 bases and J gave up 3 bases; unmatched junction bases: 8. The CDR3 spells CASSLVASGSGTDTQYF. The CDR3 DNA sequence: TGTGCCAGCAGTTTAGTGGCTAGCGGGAGCGGTACAGATACGCAGTATTTT.

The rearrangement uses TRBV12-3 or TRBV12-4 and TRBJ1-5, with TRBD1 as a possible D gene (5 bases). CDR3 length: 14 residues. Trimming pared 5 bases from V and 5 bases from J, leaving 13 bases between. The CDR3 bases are TGTGCCAGCAGTGGGGCGCGGTGGGATCAGCCCCAGCATTTT. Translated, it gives CASSGARWDQPQHF.

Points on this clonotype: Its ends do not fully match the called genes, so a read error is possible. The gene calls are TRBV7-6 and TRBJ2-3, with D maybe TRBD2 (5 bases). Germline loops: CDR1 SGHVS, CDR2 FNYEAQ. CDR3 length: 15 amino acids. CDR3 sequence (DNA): TGTGCTAGCAGCTTAAGTGTGTTTAGCGCAGATACGCAGTATTTT. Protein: CASSLSVFSADTQYF.

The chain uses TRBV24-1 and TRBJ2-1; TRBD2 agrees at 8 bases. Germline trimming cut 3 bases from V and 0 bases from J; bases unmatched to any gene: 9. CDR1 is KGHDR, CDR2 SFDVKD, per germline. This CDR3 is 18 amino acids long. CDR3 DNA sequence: TGTGCCACCAGTGATGGACACGGACTAGCCGGCTCCTACAATGAGCAGTTCTTC. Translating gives CATSDGHGLAGSYNEQFF.

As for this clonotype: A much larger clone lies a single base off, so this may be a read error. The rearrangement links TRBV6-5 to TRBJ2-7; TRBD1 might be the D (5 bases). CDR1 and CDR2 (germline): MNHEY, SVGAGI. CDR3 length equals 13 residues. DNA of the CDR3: TGTGCCAGCAGTGTCAGCAGGGCTCTCGAGCGGTACTTC. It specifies CASSVSRALERYF.

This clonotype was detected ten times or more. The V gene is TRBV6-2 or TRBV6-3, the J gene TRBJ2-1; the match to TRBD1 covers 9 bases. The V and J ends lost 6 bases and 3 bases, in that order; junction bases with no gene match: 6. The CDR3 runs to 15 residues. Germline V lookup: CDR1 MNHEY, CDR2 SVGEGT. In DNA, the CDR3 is TGTGCCAGCAGATACCGGGACAGGGACTACAATGAGCAGTTCTTC. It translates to CASRYRDRDYNEQFF.

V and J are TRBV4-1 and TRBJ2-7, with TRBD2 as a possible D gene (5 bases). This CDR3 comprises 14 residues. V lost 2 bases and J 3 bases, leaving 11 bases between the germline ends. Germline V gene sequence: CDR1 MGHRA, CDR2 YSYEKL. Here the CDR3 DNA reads TGCGCCAGCAGCCAAACTAGTAATGTCTACGAGCAGTACTTC. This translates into CASSQTSNVYEQYF.

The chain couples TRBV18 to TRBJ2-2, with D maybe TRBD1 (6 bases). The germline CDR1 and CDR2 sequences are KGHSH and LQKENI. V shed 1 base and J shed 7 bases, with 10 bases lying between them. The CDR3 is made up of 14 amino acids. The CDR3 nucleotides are TGTGCCAGCTCACCACAGGGGGAGAACGGGGAGCTGTTTTTT. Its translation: CASSPQGENGELFF.